This T cell receptor beta chain was found in a study of spatial heterogeneity in lung cancer. In the study overall: A consistent excess of beta-chain over alpha-chain sequences was detected. Study-wide findings and caveats: TCRs found ubiquitously expanded in tumor appeared in blood more at resection than at follow-up.

The library protocol tagged each TCR cDNA with a unique molecular identifier. One entry per CDR3 protein, called by TCRdb with MiXCR from the 5' RACE reads. The sample lists roughly 40,000 distinct CDR3 sequences; around 6.8% were seen once. Germline V CDR1 and CDR2: SGHRS, YFSETQ. The CDR3 has 12 amino acids. V was cut by 3 bases and J by 6 bases, with 4 bases left in between. This clonotype was seen ten or more times. What it binds is not known. Time point: sample taken at primary tumor resection. Frozen PBMC, nontumor lung or tumor provided whole RNA, which was sequenced unsorted. The TCR sequence derives from a female donor with early-stage non-small cell lung cancer. The sample here was PBMCs, taken at surgery. The J gene is TRBJ1-6, the V gene TRBV5-1, with D unclear. CDR3 DNA sequence: TGCGCCAGCAGCTGGGGTAATTCACCCCTCCACTTT. It yields the protein CASSWGNSPLHF.